This TCR beta chain was found in a study of T cell responses to AZD1222 COVID-19 vaccine. With regard to this clone: No antigen is known for it.

Some clones are missing from TCRdb's copy, which holds only in-frame ones; the method was immunoSEQ multiplex PCR. The sample has about 160,000 clones; 92% are singletons. Recipients boosted at about 4 weeks or about 12 weeks are pooled. Notes on the study in general: Baseline seropositivity occurred in only a handful of AZD1222 recipients. Among vaccine-associated CD4 TCRs, coverage spanned spike, with dominance at 160-218 and 743-854.

The J segment lost 4 bases and the V segment lost 10 bases, leaving 7 bases of the junction unmatched. The CDR3 runs 14 residues. CDR1 is LNHDA and CDR2 is SQIVND in the germline V gene (reference sequence). This material consisted of peripheral blood, taken 28 days after the second AZD1222 dose. This chain links TRBV19 with TRBJ2-3; 11 bases agree with TRBD2. The source of this sequence is an adult who received the AZD1222 COVID-19 vaccine. CDR3 sequence reads: CATRQGLAADTQYF. The DNA of the CDR3 is TGTGCCACCAGACAGGGACTAGCGGCAGATACGCAGTATTTT.